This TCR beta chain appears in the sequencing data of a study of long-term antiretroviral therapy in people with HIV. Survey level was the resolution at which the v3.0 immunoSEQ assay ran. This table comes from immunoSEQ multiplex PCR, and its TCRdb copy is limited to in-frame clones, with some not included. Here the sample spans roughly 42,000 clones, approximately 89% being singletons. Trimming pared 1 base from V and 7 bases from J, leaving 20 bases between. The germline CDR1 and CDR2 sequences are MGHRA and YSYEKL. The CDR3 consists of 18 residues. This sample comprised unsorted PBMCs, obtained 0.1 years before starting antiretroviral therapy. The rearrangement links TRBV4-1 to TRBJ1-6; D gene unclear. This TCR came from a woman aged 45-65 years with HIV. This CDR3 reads CASSQGANSISQNSPLHF. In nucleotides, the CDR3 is TGCGCCAGCAGCCAAGGGGCAAACAGTATCTCGCAGAATTCACCCCTCCACTTT.